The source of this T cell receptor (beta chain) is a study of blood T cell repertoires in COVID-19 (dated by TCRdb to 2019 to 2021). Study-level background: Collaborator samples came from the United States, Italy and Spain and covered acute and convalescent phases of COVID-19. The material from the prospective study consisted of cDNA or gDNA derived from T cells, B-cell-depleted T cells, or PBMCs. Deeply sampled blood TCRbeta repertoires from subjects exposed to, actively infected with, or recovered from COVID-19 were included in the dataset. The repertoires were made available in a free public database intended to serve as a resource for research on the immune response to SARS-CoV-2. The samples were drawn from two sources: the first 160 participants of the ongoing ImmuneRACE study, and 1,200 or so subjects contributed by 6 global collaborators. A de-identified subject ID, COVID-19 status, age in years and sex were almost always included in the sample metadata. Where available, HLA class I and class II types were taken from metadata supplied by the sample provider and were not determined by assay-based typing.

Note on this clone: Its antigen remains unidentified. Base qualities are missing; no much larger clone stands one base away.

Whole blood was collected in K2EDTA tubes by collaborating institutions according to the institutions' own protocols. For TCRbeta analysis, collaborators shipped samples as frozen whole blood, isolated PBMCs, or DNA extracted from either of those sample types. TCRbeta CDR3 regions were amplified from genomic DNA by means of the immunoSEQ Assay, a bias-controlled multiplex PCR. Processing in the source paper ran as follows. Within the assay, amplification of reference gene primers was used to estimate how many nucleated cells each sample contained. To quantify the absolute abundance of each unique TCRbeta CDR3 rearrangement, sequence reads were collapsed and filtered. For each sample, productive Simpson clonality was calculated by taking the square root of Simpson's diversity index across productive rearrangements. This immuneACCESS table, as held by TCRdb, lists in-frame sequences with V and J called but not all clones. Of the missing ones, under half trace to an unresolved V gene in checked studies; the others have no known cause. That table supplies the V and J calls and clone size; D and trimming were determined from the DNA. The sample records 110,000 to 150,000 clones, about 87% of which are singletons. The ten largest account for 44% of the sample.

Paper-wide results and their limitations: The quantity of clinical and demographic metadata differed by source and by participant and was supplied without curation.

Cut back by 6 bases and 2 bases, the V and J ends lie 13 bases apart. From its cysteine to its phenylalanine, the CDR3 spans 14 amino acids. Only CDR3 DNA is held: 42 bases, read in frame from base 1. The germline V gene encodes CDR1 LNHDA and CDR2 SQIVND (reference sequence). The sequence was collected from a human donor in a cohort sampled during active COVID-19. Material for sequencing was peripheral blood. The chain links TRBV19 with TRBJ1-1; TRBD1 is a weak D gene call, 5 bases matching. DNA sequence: TGTGCCAGTAGCCCCGACAGCCAAAACACTGAAGCTTTCTTT. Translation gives CASSPDSQNTEAFF.